This T cell receptor beta chain was sequenced for a study of T cells expressing NK-cell markers. Study-level information: Sorted CD3+CD56+NKG2C+, CD3+CD56+NKG2C- and CD3+CD56-NKG2C+ T-cell subsets were beta-chain profiled. Eight donors were sequenced, seven testing HCMV-seropositive and one testing seronegative. Study-level results: Dominant NKG2C+ clonotypes in five or six donors made up roughly 1.0-7.0% of CD8+ T cells.

The germline V gene has CDR1 SGHVS and CDR2 FNYEAQ. The CDR3 loop spans 15 amino acids. It was by 5'RACE template switching with UMIs that TCR beta cDNA was made. TCRdb re-called the 5' RACE reads; every CDR3 protein appears as one record, without DNA. The ten top clones account for roughly 7.2%, within a sample of under 500,000 distinct CDR3 sequences. Comments on this clonotype: Its antigen is still unknown.

The receptor comes from a woman aged 18-69 years in good health. Sequencing was carried out using blood T cells: a sorted CD56 or NKG2C T cell subset, CD4+ or CD8+ T cells, or bulk PBMC T cells (not recorded which). The rearrangement links TRBV7-6 to TRBJ2-3; TCRdb returns TRBD2, unconfirmable since there is no DNA. CDR3 region: CASSQQAGLGDTQYF.